The 10 T cell receptor beta chains presented below share a single source sample, sequenced in a study of OX40 agonist ivuxolimab in advanced cancers. TCRdb keeps only in-frame clones here, not all; method: immunoSEQ multiplex PCR. Of about 85,000 clones in the sample, just over 85% were seen once. Sequencing used CD4+ or CD8+ T cells sorted from blood, obtained in a trial of the OX40 agonist ivuxolimab. These receptors all stem from an adult with an advanced solid tumor such as melanoma, head and neck, liver or kidney cancer.

CDR3 DNA: TGTGCCAGCTCACGAGACACACCTGGCGGGGCCAACGTCCTGACTTTC. This gives the protein CASSRDTPGGANVLTF. The chain recombines TRBV18 with TRBJ2-6; D is ambiguous. V dropped 4 bases and J dropped 4 bases, with 14 bases sitting between them. This CDR3 region has 16 residues. The germline gives CDR1 KGHSH, CDR2 LQKENI.

The CDR3 region has the DNA TGTGCCTGGAGGACCGGCGGGGGTGCTGGAAACACCATATATTTT. Protein sequence: CAWRTGGGAGNTIYF. This rearrangement joins TRBV30 to TRBJ1-3, with a weak D call TRBD1 (5 bases). Germline V gene data show CDR1 as GTSNPN and CDR2 as SVGIG (reference sequence). V lost 3 bases, J lost 2 bases, and 14 bases lay in between. The CDR3 is 15 amino acids.

The chain employs TRBV5-4 and TRBJ2-7, with 14 bases fitting TRBD2. Trimming removed 0 bases from V and 3 bases from J; junction bases left unmatched: 11. Germline V gene sequence: CDR1 SGHNT, CDR2 YYREEE (reference sequence). This CDR3 has 19 amino acids. CDR3 DNA: TGTGCCAGCAGCTTGGCCGGGACTAGCGGGGGCCGCTCTGTCTACGAGCAGTACTTC. This sequence encodes CASSLAGTSGGRSVYEQYF.

This rearrangement joins TRBV7-2 to TRBJ2-7; possible D gene TRBD1, 5 bases. V lost 4 bases and J 1 base, leaving 11 bases between the germline ends. CDR3 length equals 14 residues. Germline CDR1 SGHTA, CDR2 FQGNSA. The CDR3 protein is CASSWGVGSYEQYF. CDR3 DNA sequence: TGTGCCAGCAGCTGGGGCGTCGGGTCCTACGAGCAGTACTTC. The whole variable domain, filled in from reference TRBV7-2 and TRBJ2-7, reads GAGVSQSPSNKVTEKGKDVELRCDPISGHTALYWYRQSLGQGLEFLIYFQGNSAPDKSGLPSDRFSAERTGGSVSTLTIQRTQQEDSAVYLCASSWGVGSYEQYFGPGTRLTVT.

J is TRBJ2-7 and V is TRBV7-2, with D unresolved. Trimming took 3 bases from V and 3 from J, leaving 9 bases between them. The CDR3 contains 13 residues. The V gene's germline CDR1 is SGHTA and CDR2 FQGNSA. In DNA form, the CDR3 reads TGTGCCAGCAGCTTGCTACCTGACTACGAGCAGTACTTC. Protein: CASSLLPDYEQYF.

This chain uses TRBV19 with TRBJ1-3; D gene uncertain. Germline lookup yields CDR1 LNHDA and CDR2 SQIVND (reference sequence). V dropped 4 bases and J dropped 4 bases, with 14 bases sitting between them. The CDR3 contains 15 residues. CDR3 in amino acids: CASSKMLGSGNTIYF. CDR3 DNA sequence: TGTGCCAGTAGTAAAATGTTGGGATCCGGAAACACCATATATTTT.

The chain has TRBV4-1 and TRBJ1-2; no clear D gene. This CDR3 contains 16 residues. Trimming took 1 base from V and 3 from J, leaving 15 bases between them. Per the germline V gene, CDR1 is MGHRA and CDR2 is YSYEKL. CDR3 in DNA: TGCGCCAGCAGCCAAGTTGGTCCAGCCGTGGACTATGGCTACACCTTC. Residues: CASSQVGPAVDYGYTF.

The chain uses TRBV15 and TRBJ2-3; possibly TRBD2 for D (7 bases). Trimming took 6 bases from V and 8 from J, leaving 15 bases between them. Per germline, CDR1 LNHNV and CDR2 YYDKDF (reference sequence). The CDR3 totals 13 residues. The CDR3 is CATSGGGRSTQYF. In DNA, the CDR3 is TGTGCCACCAGTGGGGGGGGGCGTTCTACGCAGTATTTT.

The rearrangement uses TRBV2 and TRBJ2-1; a weak D match, TRBD2 (7 bases). Germline CDR1 is SNHLY and CDR2 is FYNNEI. Trimming took off 3 bases at V and 2 bases at J, with 14 bases between the two ends. The CDR3 totals 16 residues. CDR3 DNA sequence: TGTGCCAGCAGTGAGTTCGGAGGGGGGGCCTACAATGAGCAGTTCTTC. Translating it yields CASSEFGGGAYNEQFF.

The chain joins TRBV19 to TRBJ2-4; 9 positions match TRBD1. The CDR3 contains 13 residues. From germline, CDR1 is LNHDA and CDR2 SQIVND (reference sequence). V trimming: 4 bases; J trimming: 8 bases; junction bases outside the gene matches: 3. The CDR3 spells CASSRQGGDIQYF. In DNA, the CDR3 is TGTGCCAGTAGTAGACAGGGGGGAGACATTCAGTACTTC.